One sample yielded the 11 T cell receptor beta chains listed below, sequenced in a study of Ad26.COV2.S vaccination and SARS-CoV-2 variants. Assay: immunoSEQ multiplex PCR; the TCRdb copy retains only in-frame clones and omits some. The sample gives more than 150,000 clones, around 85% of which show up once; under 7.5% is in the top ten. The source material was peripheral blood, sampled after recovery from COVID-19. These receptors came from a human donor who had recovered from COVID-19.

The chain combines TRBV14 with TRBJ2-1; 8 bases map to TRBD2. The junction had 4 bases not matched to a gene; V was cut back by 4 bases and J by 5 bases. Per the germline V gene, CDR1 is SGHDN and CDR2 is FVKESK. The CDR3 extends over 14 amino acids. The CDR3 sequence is CASSPRTSNNEQFF. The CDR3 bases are TGTGCCAGCAGCCCGCGGACTAGCAACAATGAGCAGTTCTTC.

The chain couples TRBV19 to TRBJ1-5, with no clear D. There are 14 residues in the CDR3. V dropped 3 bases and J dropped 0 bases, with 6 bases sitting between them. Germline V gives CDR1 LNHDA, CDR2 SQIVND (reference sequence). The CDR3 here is CASSIRNSNQPQHF. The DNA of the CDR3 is TGTGCCAGTAGTATTCGGAATAGCAATCAGCCCCAGCATTTT.

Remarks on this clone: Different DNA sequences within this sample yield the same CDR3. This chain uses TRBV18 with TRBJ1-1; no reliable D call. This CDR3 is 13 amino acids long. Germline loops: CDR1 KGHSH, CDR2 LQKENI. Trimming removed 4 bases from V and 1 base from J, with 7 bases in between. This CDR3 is CASSQGQNTEAFF. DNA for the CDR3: TGTGCCAGCTCACAAGGGCAGAACACTGAAGCTTTCTTT.

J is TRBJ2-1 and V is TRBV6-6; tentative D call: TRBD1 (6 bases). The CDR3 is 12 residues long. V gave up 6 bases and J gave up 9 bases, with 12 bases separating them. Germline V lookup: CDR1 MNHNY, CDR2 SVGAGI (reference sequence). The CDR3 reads CASSRGTPEQFF. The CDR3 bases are TGTGCCAGCAGCCGAGGGACACCTGAGCAGTTCTTC.

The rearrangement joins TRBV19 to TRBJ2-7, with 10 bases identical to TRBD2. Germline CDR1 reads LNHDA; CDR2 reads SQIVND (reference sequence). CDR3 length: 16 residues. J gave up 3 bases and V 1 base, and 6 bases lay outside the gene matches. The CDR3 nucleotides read TGTGCCAGTAGTATAGGCGGCCTAGCGGGAGACTACGAGCAGTACTTC. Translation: CASSIGGLAGDYEQYF.

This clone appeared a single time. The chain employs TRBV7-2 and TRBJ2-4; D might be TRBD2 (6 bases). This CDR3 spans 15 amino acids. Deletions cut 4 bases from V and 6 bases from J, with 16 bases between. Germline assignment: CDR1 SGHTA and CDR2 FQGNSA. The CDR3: CASSSRDSTRNIQYF. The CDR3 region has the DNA TGTGCCAGCAGCTCCAGGGACTCAACCCGAAACATTCAGTACTTC.

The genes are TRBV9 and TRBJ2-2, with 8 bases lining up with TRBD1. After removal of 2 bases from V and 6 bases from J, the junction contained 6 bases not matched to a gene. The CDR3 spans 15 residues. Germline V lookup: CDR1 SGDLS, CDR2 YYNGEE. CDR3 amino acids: CASSVQTGVAGELFF. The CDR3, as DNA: TGTGCCAGCAGCGTCCAGACAGGGGTGGCCGGGGAGCTGTTTTTT.

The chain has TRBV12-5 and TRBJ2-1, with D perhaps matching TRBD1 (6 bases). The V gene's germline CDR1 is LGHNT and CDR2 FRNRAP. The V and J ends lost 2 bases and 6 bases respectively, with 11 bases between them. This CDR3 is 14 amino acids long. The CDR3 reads CASGLNRVGNEQFF. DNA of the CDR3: TGTGCTAGTGGTTTGAACAGGGTGGGCAATGAGCAGTTCTTC.

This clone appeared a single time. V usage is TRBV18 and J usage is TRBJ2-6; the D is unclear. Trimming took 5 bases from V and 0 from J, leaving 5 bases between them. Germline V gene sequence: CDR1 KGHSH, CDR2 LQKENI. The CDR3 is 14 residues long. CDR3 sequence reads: CASSADSGANVLTF. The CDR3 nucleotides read TGTGCCAGCTCAGCCGACTCTGGGGCCAACGTCCTGACTTTC.

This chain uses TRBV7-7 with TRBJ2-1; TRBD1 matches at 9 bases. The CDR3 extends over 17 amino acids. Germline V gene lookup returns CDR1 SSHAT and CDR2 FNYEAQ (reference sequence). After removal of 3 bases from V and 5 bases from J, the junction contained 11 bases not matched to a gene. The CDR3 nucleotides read TGTGCCAGCAGCTTCCTACTTCCGGGACAGGGAAACAATGAGCAGTTCTTC. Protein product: CASSFLLPGQGNNEQFF. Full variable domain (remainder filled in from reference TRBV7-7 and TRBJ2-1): GAGVSQSPRYKVTKRGQDVTLRCDPISSHATLYWYQQALGQGPEFLTYFNYEAQPDKSGLPSDRFSAERPEGSISTLTIQRTEQRDSAMYRCASSFLLPGQGNNEQFFGPGTRLTVL.

The CDR3 reads CASSLSRGPGNTQYF. CDR3 sequence (DNA): TGTGCCAGCAGTTTAAGCAGGGGGCCTGGAAATACGCAGTATTTT. V is TRBV27 and J is TRBJ2-3; TRBD1 aligns across 8 bases. Germline values: CDR1 MNHEY, CDR2 SMNVEV (reference sequence). CDR3 length: 15 residues. The ends lost 2 bases at V and 7 bases at J; junction bases unmatched: 8.